This note documents a single TCR beta chain sequence. This entry belongs to a study of blood T cell repertoires in COVID-19. The data were produced by immunoSEQ multiplex PCR, yet TCRdb's version contains in-frame clones alone and is incomplete. The repertoire has roughly 100,000 clones, more than 75% of them found once; the top ten carry about 9%. This CDR3 has 11 residues. CDR1 MNHEY and CDR2 SVGAGI come from the germline V gene. Trimming took off 7 bases at V and 8 bases at J, with 11 bases between the two ends. Specimen: peripheral blood. J is TRBJ1-1 and V is TRBV6-5; D ambiguous. The clonotype was recovered from a man between 60 and 70 years old with active or convalescent COVID-19. The CDR3 sequence is CASIGAGEAFF. Here the CDR3 DNA reads TGTGCCAGCATTGGCGCGGGGGAAGCTTTCTTT.